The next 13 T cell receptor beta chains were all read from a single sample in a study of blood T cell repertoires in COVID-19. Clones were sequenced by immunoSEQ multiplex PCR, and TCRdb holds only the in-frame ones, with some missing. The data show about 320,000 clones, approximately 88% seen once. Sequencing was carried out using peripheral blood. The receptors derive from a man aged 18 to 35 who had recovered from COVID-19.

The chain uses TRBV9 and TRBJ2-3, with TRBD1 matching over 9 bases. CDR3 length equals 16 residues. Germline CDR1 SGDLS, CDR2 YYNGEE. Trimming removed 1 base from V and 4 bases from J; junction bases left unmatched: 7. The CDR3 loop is CASSVRGDRVPDTQYF. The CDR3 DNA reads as TGTGCCAGCAGCGTACGGGGGGACAGGGTCCCAGATACGCAGTATTTT.

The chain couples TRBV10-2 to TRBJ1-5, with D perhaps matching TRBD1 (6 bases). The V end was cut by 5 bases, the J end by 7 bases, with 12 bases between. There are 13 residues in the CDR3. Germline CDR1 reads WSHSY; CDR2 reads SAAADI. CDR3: CASSIQGGQPQHF. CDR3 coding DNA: TGCGCCAGCAGTATACAGGGCGGACAGCCCCAGCATTTT.

CDR3 DNA sequence: TGTGCCAGCAGCTTGGCCCGACTAGCGGGGGGGCCGGGCACAGATACGCAGTATTTT. Translation: CASSLARLAGGPGTDTQYF. The J gene is TRBJ2-3, the V gene TRBV5-6; 14 bases are shared with TRBD2. Germline assignment: CDR1 SGHDT and CDR2 YYEEEE. The J segment lost 1 base and the V segment lost 0 bases, leaving 7 bases of the junction unmatched. The CDR3 loop spans 19 amino acids. Complete variable domain (other parts from reference TRBV5-6 and TRBJ2-3): DAGVTQSPTHLIKTRGQQVTLRCSPKSGHDTVSWYQQALGQGPQFIFQYYEEEERQRGNFPDRFSGHQFPNYSSELNVNALLLGDSALYLCASSLARLAGGPGTDTQYFGPGTRLTVL.

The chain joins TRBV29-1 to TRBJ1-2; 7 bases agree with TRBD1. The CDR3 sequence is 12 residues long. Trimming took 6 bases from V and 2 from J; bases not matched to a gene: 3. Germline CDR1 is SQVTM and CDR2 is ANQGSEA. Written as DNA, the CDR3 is TGCAGCGTGGCGGGACAGAACTATGGCTACACCTTC. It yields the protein CSVAGQNYGYTF.

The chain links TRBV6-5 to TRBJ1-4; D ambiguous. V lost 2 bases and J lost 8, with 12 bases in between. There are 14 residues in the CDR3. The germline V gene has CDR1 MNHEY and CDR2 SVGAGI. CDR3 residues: CASSYDGSGEKLFF. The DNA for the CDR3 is TGTGCCAGCAGTTACGATGGTTCCGGGGAAAAACTGTTTTTT.

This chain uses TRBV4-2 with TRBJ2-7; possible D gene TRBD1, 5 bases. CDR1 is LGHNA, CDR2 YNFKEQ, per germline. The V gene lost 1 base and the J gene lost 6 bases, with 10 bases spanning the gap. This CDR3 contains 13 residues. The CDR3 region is CASSQAGQTEQYF. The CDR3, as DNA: TGTGCCAGCAGCCAAGCAGGACAAACCGAGCAGTACTTC.

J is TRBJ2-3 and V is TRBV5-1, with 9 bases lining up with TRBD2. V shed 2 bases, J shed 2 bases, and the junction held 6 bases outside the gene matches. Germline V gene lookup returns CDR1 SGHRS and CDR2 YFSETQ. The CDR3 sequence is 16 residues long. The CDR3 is CASSLPIAGVTDTQYF. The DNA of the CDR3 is TGCGCCAGCAGCTTACCTATAGCGGGGGTCACAGATACGCAGTATTTT.

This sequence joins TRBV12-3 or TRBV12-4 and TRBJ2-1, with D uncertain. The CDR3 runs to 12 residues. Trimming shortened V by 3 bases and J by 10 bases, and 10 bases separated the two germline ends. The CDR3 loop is CASSFSSREQFF. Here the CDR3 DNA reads TGTGCCAGCAGTTTTTCGTCCAGGGAGCAGTTCTTC.

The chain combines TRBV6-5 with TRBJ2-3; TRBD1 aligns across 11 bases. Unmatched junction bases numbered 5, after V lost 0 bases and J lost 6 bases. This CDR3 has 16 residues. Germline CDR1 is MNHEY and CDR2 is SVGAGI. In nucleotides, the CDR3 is TGTGCCAGCAGTTACTCGTGGACAGGGGGCTCGGATACGCAGTATTTT. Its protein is CASSYSWTGGSDTQYF.

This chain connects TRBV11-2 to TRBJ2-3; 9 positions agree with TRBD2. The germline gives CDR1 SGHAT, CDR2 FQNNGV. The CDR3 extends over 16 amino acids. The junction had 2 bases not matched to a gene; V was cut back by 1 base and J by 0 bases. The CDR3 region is CASSLGLAVSTDTQYF. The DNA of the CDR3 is TGTGCCAGCAGCTTAGGACTAGCGGTTAGCACAGATACGCAGTATTTT.

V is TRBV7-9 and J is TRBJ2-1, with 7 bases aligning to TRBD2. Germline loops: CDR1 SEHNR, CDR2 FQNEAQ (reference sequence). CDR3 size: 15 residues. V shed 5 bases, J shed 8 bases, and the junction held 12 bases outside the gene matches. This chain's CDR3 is CASSPRGSPGDEQFF. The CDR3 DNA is TGTGCCAGCAGCCCGCGGGGGTCCCCCGGCGATGAGCAGTTCTTC. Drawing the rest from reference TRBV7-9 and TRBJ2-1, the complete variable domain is DTGVSQNPRHKITKRGQNVTFRCDPISEHNRLYWYRQTLGQGPEFLTYFQNEAQLEKSRLLSDRFSAERPKGSFSTLEIQRTEQGDSAMYLCASSPRGSPGDEQFFGPGTRLTVL.

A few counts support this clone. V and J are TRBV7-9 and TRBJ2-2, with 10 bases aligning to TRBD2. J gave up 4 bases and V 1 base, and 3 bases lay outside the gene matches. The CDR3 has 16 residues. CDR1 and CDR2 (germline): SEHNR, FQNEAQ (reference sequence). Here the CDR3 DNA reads TGTGCCAGCAGCTTAGAGCGGGGGGGCGTCACCGGGGAGCTGTTTTTT. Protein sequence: CASSLERGGVTGELFF.

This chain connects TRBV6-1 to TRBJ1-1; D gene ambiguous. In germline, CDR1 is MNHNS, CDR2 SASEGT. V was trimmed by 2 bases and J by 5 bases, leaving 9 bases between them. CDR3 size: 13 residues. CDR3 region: CASSESRRTEAFF. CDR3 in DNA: TGTGCCAGCAGTGAATCCCGGCGGACTGAAGCTTTCTTT.